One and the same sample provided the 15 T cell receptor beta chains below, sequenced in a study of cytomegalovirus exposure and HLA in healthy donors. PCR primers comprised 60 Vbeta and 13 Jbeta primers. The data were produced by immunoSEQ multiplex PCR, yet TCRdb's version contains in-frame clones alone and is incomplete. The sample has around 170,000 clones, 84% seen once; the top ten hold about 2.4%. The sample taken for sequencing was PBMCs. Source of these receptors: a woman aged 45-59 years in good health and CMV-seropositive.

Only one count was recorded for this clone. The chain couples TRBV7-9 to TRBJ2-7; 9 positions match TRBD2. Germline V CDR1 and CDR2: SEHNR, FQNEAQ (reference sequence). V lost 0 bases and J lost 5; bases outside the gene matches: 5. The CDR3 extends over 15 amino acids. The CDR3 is CASSLAGGGVNEQYF. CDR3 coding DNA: TGTGCCAGCAGCTTAGCGGGCGGGGGGGTCAACGAGCAGTACTTC.

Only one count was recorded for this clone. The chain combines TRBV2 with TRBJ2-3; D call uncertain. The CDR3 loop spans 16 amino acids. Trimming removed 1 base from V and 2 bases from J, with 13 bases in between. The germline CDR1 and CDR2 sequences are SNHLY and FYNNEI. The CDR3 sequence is CASSEGATPSTDTQYF. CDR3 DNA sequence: TGTGCCAGCAGTGAAGGGGCCACTCCTTCCACAGATACGCAGTATTTT.

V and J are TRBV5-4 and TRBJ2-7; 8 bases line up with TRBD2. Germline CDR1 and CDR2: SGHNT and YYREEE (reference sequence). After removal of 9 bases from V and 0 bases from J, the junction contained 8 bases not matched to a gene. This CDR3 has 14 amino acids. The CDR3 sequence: CATTTSGSSYEQYF. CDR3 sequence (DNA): TGTGCCACCACAACTAGCGGAAGCTCCTACGAGCAGTACTTC.

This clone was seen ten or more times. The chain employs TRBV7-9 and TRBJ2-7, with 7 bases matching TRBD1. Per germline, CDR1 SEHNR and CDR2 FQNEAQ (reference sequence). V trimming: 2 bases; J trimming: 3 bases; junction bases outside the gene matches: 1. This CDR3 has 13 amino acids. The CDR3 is CASSLQGDYEQYF. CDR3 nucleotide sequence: TGTGCCAGCAGCTTACAGGGGGACTACGAGCAGTACTTC.

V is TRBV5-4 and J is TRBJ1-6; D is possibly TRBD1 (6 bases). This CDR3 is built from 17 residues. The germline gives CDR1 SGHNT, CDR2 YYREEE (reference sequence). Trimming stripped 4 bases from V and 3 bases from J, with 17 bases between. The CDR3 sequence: CASSQVIRDNYNSPLHF. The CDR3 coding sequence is TGTGCCAGCAGCCAAGTCATCCGGGACAACTATAATTCACCCCTCCACTTT.

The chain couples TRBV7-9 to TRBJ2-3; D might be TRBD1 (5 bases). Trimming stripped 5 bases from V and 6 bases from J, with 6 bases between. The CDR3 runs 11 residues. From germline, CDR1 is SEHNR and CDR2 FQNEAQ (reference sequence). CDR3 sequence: CASSQGDTQYF. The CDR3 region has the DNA TGTGCCAGCAGCCAGGGTGATACGCAGTATTTT.

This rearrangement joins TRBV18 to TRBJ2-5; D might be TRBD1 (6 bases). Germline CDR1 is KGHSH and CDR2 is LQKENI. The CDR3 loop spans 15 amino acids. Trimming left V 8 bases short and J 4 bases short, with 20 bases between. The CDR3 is CASHGDRLFGETQYF. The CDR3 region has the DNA TGTGCCAGCCATGGTGACAGGCTATTCGGAGAGACCCAGTACTTC.

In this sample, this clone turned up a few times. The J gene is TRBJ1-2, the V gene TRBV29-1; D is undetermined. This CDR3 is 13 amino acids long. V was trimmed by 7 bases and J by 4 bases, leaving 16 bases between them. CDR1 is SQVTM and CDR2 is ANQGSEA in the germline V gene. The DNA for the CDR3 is TGCAGCGATCGGAGGCCAGGCGGCTATGGCTACACCTTC. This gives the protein CSDRRPGGYGYTF. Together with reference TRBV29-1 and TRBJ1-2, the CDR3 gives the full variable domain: SAVISQKPSRDICQRGTSLTIQCQVDSQVTMMFWYRQQPGQSLTLIATANQGSEATYESGFVIDKFPISRPNLTFSTLTVSNMSPEDSSIYLCSDRRPGGYGYTFGSGTRLTVV.

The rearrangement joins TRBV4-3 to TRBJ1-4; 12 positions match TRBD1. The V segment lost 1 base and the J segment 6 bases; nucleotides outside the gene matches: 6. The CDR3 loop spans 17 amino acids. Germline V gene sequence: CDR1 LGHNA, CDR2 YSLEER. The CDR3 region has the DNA TGCGCCAGCAGCCAAGGGGACAGGGGGCGGTTTTATGAAAAACTGTTTTTT. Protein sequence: CASSQGDRGRFYEKLFF.

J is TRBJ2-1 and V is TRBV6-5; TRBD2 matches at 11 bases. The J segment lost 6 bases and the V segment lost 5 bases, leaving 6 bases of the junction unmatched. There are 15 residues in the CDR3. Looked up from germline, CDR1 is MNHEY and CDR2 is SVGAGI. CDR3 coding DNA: TGTGCCAGCAGTCCAATTAGCGGGGGGGCCAATGAGCAGTTCTTC. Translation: CASSPISGGANEQFF.

CDR3 region: CASSLDRSHERGFYEQYF. Here the CDR3 DNA reads TGTGCCAGCAGCTTAGATCGGTCTCATGAGCGGGGGTTCTACGAGCAGTACTTC. The chain employs TRBV11-3 and TRBJ2-7; the match to TRBD2 covers 8 bases. Germline CDR1 reads SGHNT; CDR2 reads YENEEA. With 0 bases clipped from V and 3 bases from J, the junction kept 13 bases outside the gene matches. The CDR3 is 18 residues long.

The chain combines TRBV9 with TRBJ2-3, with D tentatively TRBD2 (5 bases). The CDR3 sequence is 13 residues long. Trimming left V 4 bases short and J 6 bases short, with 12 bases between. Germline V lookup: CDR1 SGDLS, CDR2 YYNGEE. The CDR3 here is CASSFGVSDTQYF. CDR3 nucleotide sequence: TGTGCCAGCAGCTTCGGGGTCTCGGATACGCAGTATTTT.

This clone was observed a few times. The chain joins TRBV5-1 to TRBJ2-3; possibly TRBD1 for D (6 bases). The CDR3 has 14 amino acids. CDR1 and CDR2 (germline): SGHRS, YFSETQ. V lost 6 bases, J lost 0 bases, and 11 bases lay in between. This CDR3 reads CASKLDSSTDTQYF. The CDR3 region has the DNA TGCGCCAGCAAGCTGGACAGTAGCACAGATACGCAGTATTTT.

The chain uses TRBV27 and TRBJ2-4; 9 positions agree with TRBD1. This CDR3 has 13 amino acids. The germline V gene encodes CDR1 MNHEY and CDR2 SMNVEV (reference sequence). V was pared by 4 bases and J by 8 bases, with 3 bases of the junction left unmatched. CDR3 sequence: CASSYGDRDIQYF. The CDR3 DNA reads TGTGCCAGCAGTTACGGGGACAGGGACATTCAGTACTTC.

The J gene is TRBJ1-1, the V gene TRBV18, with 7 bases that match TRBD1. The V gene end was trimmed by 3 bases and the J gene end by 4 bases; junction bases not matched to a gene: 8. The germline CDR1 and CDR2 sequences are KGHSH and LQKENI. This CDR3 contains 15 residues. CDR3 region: CASSPLAGGGTEAFF. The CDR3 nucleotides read TGTGCCAGCTCACCTTTGGCAGGGGGTGGCACTGAAGCTTTCTTT.